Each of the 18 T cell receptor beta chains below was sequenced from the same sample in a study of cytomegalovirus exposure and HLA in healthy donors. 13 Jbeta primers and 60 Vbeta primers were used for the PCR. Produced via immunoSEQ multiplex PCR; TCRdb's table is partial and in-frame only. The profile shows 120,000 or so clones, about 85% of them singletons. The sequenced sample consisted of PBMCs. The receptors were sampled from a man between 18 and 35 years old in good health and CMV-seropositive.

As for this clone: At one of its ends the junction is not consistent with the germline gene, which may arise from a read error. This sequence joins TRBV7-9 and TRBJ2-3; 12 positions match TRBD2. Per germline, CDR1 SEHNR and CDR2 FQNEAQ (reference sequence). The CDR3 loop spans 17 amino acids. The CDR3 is CSSSFAQLAGGADTQYF. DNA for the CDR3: TGTTCCAGCAGCTTCGCCCAACTAGCGGGAGGCGCAGATACGCAGTATTTT. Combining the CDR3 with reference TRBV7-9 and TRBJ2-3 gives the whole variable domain DTGVSQNPRHKITKRGQNVTFRCDPISEHNRLYWYRQTLGQGPEFLTYFQNEAQLEKSRLLSDRFSAERPKGSFSTLEIQRTEQGDSAMYLCSSSFAQLAGGADTQYFGPGTRLTVL.

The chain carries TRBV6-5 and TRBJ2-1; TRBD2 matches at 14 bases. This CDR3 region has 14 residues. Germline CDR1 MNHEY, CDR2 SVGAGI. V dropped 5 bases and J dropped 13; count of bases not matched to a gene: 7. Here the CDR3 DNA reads TGTGCCAGCAGTAGTCGTGGACTAGCGGGAGGACAGTTCTTC. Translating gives CASSSRGLAGGQFF.

The chain's CDR3 is CASSWSQNNEQFF. DNA for the CDR3: TGTGCCAGCAGTTGGTCTCAGAACAATGAGCAGTTCTTC. The rearrangement joins TRBV6-6 to TRBJ2-1; D gene ambiguous. Trimming stripped 4 bases from V and 5 bases from J, with 9 bases between. CDR3 length equals 13 residues. In germline, CDR1 is MNHNY, CDR2 SVGAGI (reference sequence).

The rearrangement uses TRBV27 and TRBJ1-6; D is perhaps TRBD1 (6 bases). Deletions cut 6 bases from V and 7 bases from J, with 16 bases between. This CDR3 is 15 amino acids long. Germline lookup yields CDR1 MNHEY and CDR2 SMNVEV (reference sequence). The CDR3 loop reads CASSPFGGQNSPLHF. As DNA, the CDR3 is TGTGCCAGCAGCCCCTTCGGGGGGCAGAATTCACCCCTCCACTTT.

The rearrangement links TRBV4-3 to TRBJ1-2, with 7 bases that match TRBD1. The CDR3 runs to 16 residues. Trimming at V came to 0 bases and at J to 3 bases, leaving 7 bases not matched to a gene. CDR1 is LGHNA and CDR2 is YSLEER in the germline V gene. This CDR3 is CASSQDLEGADYGYTF. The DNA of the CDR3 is TGCGCCAGCAGCCAAGATTTAGAGGGGGCTGACTATGGCTACACCTTC.

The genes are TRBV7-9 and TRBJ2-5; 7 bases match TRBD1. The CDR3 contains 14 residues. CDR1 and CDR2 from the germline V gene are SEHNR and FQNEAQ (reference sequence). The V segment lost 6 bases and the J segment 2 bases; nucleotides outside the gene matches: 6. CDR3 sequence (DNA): TGTGCCAGCAGTCGGACAGGCGCGCAAGAGACCCAGTACTTC. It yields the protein CASSRTGAQETQYF.

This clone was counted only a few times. This chain's CDR3 is CAWSGNRGRLNTEAFF. In DNA form, the CDR3 reads TGTGCCTGGAGTGGCAACAGGGGGCGCCTGAACACTGAAGCTTTCTTT. V usage is TRBV30 and J usage is TRBJ1-1; 9 nucleotides agree with TRBD1. The CDR3 length is 16 residues. The V gene's germline CDR1 is GTSNPN and CDR2 SVGIG (reference sequence). The ends lost 1 base at V and 0 bases at J; junction bases unmatched: 6.

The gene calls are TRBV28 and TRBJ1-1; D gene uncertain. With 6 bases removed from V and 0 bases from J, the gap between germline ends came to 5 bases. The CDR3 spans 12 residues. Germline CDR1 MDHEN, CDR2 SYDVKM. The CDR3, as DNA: TGTGCCAGCAGAATCATGAACACTGAAGCTTTCTTT. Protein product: CASRIMNTEAFF.

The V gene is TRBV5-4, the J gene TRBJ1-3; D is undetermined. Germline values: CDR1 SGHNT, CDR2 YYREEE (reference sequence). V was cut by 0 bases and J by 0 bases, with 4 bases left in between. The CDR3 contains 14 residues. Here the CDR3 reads CASSLGGSGNTIYF. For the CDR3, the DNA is TGTGCCAGCAGCTTGGGAGGCTCTGGAAACACCATATATTTT.

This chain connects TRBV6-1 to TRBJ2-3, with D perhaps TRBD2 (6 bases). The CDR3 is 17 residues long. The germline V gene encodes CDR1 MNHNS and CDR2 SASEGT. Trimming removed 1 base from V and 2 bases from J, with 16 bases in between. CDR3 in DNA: TGTGCCAGCAGTGAAGAAGCCGGGACTCCTCCCACAGATACGCAGTATTTT. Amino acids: CASSEEAGTPPTDTQYF.

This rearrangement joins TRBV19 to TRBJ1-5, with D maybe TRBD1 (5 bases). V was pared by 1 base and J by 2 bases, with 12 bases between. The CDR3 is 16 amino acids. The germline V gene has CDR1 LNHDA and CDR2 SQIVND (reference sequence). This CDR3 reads CASSIVRQTGNQPQHF. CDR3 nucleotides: TGTGCCAGTAGTATAGTGAGACAGACGGGCAATCAGCCCCAGCATTTT. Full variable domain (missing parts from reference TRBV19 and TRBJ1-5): DGGITQSPKYLFRKEGQNVTLSCEQNLNHDAMYWYRQDPGQGLRLIYYSQIVNDFQKGDIAEGYSVSREKKESFPLTVTSAQKNPTAFYLCASSIVRQTGNQPQHFGDGTRLSIL.

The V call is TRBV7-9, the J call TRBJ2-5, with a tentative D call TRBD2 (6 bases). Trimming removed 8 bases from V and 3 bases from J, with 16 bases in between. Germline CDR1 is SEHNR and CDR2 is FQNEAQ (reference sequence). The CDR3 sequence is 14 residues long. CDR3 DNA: TGTGCCAGCCGGGCGACCTGGGGGGAAGAGACCCAGTACTTC. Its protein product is CASRATWGEETQYF.

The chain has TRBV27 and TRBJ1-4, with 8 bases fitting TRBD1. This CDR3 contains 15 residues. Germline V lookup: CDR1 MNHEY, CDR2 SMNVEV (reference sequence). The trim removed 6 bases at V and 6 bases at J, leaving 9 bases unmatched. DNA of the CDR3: TGTGCCAGCAGAACACTACAGGGGGGCGATGAAAAACTGTTTTTT. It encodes CASRTLQGGDEKLFF.

The CDR3 loop reads CASSPTSGDYEQYF. CDR3 DNA: TGCGCCAGCAGCCCGACTAGCGGGGACTACGAGCAGTACTTC. This chain joins TRBV5-1 and TRBJ2-5, with 11 nucleotides matching TRBD2. The tail of the sequence fits TRBJ2-7 better, so the J call may be wrong. Germline V CDR1 and CDR2: SGHRS, YFSETQ. The CDR3 runs 14 residues.

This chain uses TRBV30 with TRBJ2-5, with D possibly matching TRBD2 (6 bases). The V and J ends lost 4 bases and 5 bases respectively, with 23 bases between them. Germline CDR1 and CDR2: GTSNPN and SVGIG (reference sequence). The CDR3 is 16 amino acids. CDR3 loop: CAWMGGRGGFGETQYF. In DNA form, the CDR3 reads TGTGCCTGGATGGGCGGGCGGGGAGGTTTTGGGGAGACCCAGTACTTC.

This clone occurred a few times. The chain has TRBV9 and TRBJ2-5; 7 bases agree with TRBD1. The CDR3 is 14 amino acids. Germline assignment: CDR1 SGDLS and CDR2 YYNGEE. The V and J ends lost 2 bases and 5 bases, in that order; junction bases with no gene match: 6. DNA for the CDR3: TGTGCCAGCAGCGTCGAAGGGGGCGTGGAGACCCAGTACTTC. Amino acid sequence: CASSVEGGVETQYF.

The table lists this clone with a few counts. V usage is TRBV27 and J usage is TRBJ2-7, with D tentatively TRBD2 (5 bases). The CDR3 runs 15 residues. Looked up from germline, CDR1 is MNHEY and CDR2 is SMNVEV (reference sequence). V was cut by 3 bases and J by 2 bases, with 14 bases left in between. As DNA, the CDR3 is TGTGCCAGCAGTTTTAATGGACGGGGAACCTACGAGCAGTACTTC. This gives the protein CASSFNGRGTYEQYF.

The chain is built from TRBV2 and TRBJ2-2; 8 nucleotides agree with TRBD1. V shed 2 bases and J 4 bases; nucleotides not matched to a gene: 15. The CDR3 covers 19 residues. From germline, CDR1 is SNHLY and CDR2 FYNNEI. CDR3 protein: CASSEPERWGQAVTGELFF. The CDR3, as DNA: TGTGCCAGCAGTGAACCTGAAAGGTGGGGACAGGCGGTCACCGGGGAGCTGTTTTTT.